The entry below gives a single T cell receptor beta chain sequence along with its context. Antigen specificity is unknown. CDR3 length: 13 amino acids. Trimming pared 9 bases from V and 1 base from J, leaving 13 bases between. The V gene's germline CDR1 is SGHNT and CDR2 YYREEE (reference sequence). The data were obtained in a study of shared clonotypes between healthy human individuals. Overall study findings and caveats: Among donors, sharing of clonotypes was expected to be affected by sequencing depth. Generation probabilities of non-shared clonotypes were lower (relative to those shared by all four donors).

Measured with immunoSEQ multiplex PCR; TCRdb has only the in-frame clones, and not every one. This sample has about 2.4 million clones; roughly 93% occur once, and the top ten carry 0.36%. This TCR came from a man younger than 35 in good health. Some clones in this sample may be carry-over from other donors' samples. Sequencing was performed on naive CD4+ T cells from PBMCs. The subset denotes: CD45RA+ positively selected. The chain combines TRBV5-4 with TRBJ1-1; tentative D call: TRBD1 (6 bases). The CDR3 reads CATHRAENTEAFF. Here the CDR3 DNA reads TGTGCCACCCACAGGGCCGAGAACACTGAAGCTTTCTTT. Full variable domain (rest looked up from reference TRBV5-4 and TRBJ1-1): ETGVTQSPTHLIKTRGQQVTLRCSSQSGHNTVSWYQQALGQGPQFIFQYYREEENGRGNFPPRFSGLQFPNYSSELNVNALELDDSALYLCATHRAENTEAFFGQGTRLTVV.